This T cell receptor beta chain was identified during a study of blood T cell repertoires in COVID-19. Across the whole study: The United States, Italy and Spain supplied acute and convalescent COVID-19 samples.

This CDR3 spans 13 amino acids. Per germline, CDR1 SNHLY and CDR2 FYNNEI. J gave up 13 bases and V 1 base, and 1 base lay outside the gene matches. Per the original data handling: Reference gene primer amplification in the assay estimated nucleated cell counts. The repertoire was sequenced with immunoSEQ multiplex PCR; TCRdb's copy has only in-frame clones and lacks some. V, J and clone size are taken as reported in that table, and D and trimming were inferred from the DNA itself. The sample gives 200,000 to 300,000 clones, approximately 86% of which show up once; around 5% is in the top ten. Sequencing used peripheral blood. The sequence was collected from a woman aged 55 to 70 with COVID-19, enrolled during active disease. The chain combines TRBV2 with TRBJ2-2; 12 nucleotides align to TRBD2. The CDR3 protein is CASSEELAGGLFF. Here the CDR3 DNA reads TGTGCCAGCAGTGAAGAACTAGCGGGAGGGCTGTTTTTT.